Each of the 12 T cell receptor beta chains below was sequenced from the same sample in a study of blood T cells in healthy people across ages. The use of a sample-barcoded 5' primer and a J-beta primer mix characterized a second PCR of roughly 6 to 12 cycles. MiXCR, run by TCRdb on the 5' RACE reads, gives a single entry per CDR3 protein. Found here are 750,000 or so distinct CDR3 sequences, roughly 25% of them singletons; the top ten hold under 9.5%. These same data were also listed under a study on T cells of mothers and their children.

The sample comprised blood. Receptors were obtained from a boy aged 5-17 years in good health.

This clonotype turned up a few times. J is TRBJ2-7 and V is TRBV28; 7 positions match TRBD2. V lost 6 bases and J lost 4; bases outside the gene matches: 15. Germline V lookup: CDR1 MDHEN, CDR2 SYDVKM. The CDR3 contains 16 residues. CDR3: CASSGGIAEISYEQYF. CDR3 in DNA: TGTGCCAGCAGCGGGGGGATCGCCGAAATTTCGTACGAGCAGTACTTC.

This clonotype was detected a few times. The chain carries TRBV7-3 and TRBJ2-1; TRBD2 aligns across 7 bases. The CDR3 consists of 15 residues. In germline, CDR1 is SGHTA, CDR2 FQGTGA. The V segment lost 4 bases and the J segment 3 bases; nucleotides outside the gene matches: 6. CDR3 region: CASSSYGGSYNEQFF. The CDR3 bases are TGTGCCAGCAGCTCTTACGGGGGGAGCTACAATGAGCAGTTCTTC.

The chain has TRBV6-1 and TRBJ2-3, with no clear D. CDR1 is MNHNS and CDR2 is SASEGT in the germline V gene. The CDR3 runs 12 residues. The V end lost 7 bases, the J end lost 6 bases, and 11 bases lay between the germline ends. This CDR3 reads CASIATDDTQYF. The CDR3 bases are TGTGCCAGCATCGCGACTGACGATACGCAGTATTTT.

In its sample, this clonotype was seen a few times. The chain joins TRBV20-1 to TRBJ2-5; 11 bases line up with TRBD2. CDR1 and CDR2 from the germline V gene are DFQATT and SNEGSKA (reference sequence). With 3 bases clipped from V and 1 base from J, the junction kept 10 bases outside the gene matches. CDR3 length equals 17 residues. CDR3 bases: TGCAGTGCTAGGGCTATTACCGGGACTAGCGGCCAAGAGACCCAGTACTTC. Translation gives CSARAITGTSGQETQYF.

The chain links TRBV9 to TRBJ2-5, with 7 bases fitting TRBD2. The CDR3 runs 15 residues. Germline V gene lookup returns CDR1 SGDLS and CDR2 YYNGEE. With 2 bases clipped from V and 1 base from J, the junction kept 5 bases outside the gene matches. CDR3 DNA sequence: TGTGCCAGCAGCGTCGGAGCGGGACCCCAAGAGACCCAGTACTTC. Translated, it gives CASSVGAGPQETQYF.

This sequence joins TRBV4-3 and TRBJ2-5; TRBD2 agrees at 8 bases. The germline gives CDR1 LGHNA, CDR2 YSLEER. Germline trimming cut 0 bases from V and 3 bases from J; bases unmatched to any gene: 0. This CDR3 is 14 amino acids long. The CDR3 DNA sequence: TGCGCCAGCAGCCAAGATAGCGGGGAAGAGACCCAGTACTTC. It translates to CASSQDSGEETQYF.

This sequence joins TRBV5-5 and TRBJ2-2; no reliable D call. Germline V gene sequence: CDR1 SGHKS, CDR2 YYEKEE (reference sequence). CDR3 size: 16 residues. Trimming pared 4 bases from V and 0 bases from J, leaving 13 bases between. The CDR3 region is CASSTWANANTGELFF. In DNA form, the CDR3 reads TGTGCCAGCAGCACGTGGGCAAACGCGAACACCGGGGAGCTGTTTTTT.

This chain links TRBV28 with TRBJ2-2; 7 nucleotides line up with TRBD1. The CDR3 totals 14 residues. Germline trimming cut 2 bases from V and 11 bases from J; bases unmatched to any gene: 8. Germline V CDR1 and CDR2: MDHEN, SYDVKM. This chain's CDR3 is CASSLRTGPPELFF. The CDR3 region has the DNA TGTGCCAGCAGTTTAAGGACAGGCCCGCCTGAGCTGTTTTTT.

J is TRBJ2-7 and V is TRBV4-3; D perhaps matches TRBD1 (6 bases). CDR1 is LGHNA, CDR2 YSLEER, per germline. The CDR3 runs to 15 residues. Between the trimmed V and J ends, which lost 5 bases and 0 bases, there was a span of 14 bases. CDR3 residues: CASSWGTDSSYEQYF. DNA for the CDR3: TGCGCCAGCAGCTGGGGGACGGACAGCTCCTACGAGCAGTACTTC.

This clonotype has only a few counts. The chain is built from TRBV9 and TRBJ1-5, with 7 bases identical to TRBD1. This CDR3 comprises 15 residues. Germline CDR1 reads SGDLS; CDR2 reads YYNGEE. The V segment lost 0 bases and the J segment 4 bases; nucleotides outside the gene matches: 4. The CDR3 here is CASSVGGGQNQPQHF. CDR3 nucleotides: TGTGCCAGCAGCGTAGGAGGGGGACAGAATCAGCCCCAGCATTTT.

Regarding this clonotype: An end of the junction does not agree with germline; a read error may underlie this. As DNA, the CDR3 is TGCGCCACCAGCACCCCCTCTGGGGCCAACGTCCTGACTTTC. It yields the protein CATSTPSGANVLTF. The genes are TRBV15 and TRBJ2-6; D gene ambiguous. CDR1 and CDR2 from the germline V gene are LNHNV and YYDKDF (reference sequence). CDR3 length: 14 amino acids.

There are a few counts of this clonotype. V and J are TRBV6-5 and TRBJ2-5, with TRBD2 identical over 10 bases. The end of the DNA aligns better with TRBJ2-1, so the J call may be wrong. Germline lookup yields CDR1 MNHEY and CDR2 SVGAGI. The length of the CDR3 is 18 residues. The CDR3, as DNA: TGTGCCAGCAGTTACTCAAACGTAGCGGGAGGCTTATTCAATGAGCAGTTCTTC. Amino acids: CASSYSNVAGGLFNEQFF.